This TCR beta chain was found in a study of blood T cell repertoires in COVID-19. About the study: Samples representing acute and convalescent COVID-19 were sourced from the United States, Italy and Spain. PBMCs, B-cell-depleted T cells, or T cells provided the cDNA or gDNA that made up the material.

In the source study's methods: Reference gene primer amplification gave nucleated cell count estimates. Using immunoSEQ multiplex PCR, the repertoire was profiled, and TCRdb retains in-frame clones only, with some absent. That table supplies the V and J calls and clone size; D and trimming were determined from the DNA. Among under 150,000 clones listed, 75% to 90% were seen once. V was pared by 2 bases and J by 2 bases, with 10 bases between. The germline gives CDR1 KGHSH, CDR2 LQKENI. The CDR3 is 15 amino acids. The sequence came from a woman between 50 and 59 years old who had recovered from COVID-19. Specimen: peripheral blood. The rearrangement joins TRBV18 to TRBJ1-3; D uncertain. CDR3 DNA: TGTGCCAGCTCACCAGGTGCGGCTCCTGGAAACACCATATATTTT. This codes for CASSPGAAPGNTIYF. The entire variable domain, with the rest obtained from reference TRBV18 and TRBJ1-3, is as follows: NAGVMQNPRHLVRRRGQEARLRCSPMKGHSHVYWYRQLPEEGLKFMVYLQKENIIDESGMPKERFSAEFPKEGPSILRIQQVVRGDSAAYFCASSPGAAPGNTIYFGEGSWLTVV.